Below, one T cell receptor beta chain is given with its context. Its cognate antigen is unknown. This entry comes from a study of long-term antiretroviral therapy in people with HIV. An immunoSEQ assay, version v3.0, was performed at survey level. Libraries were prepared by immunoSEQ multiplex PCR; TCRdb keeps only in-frame clonotypes and omits some of them. The data show some 21,000 clones, with about four fifths seen just once and 8.1% held by the top ten. The CDR3 covers 13 residues. The V end lost 4 bases, the J end lost 5 bases, and 14 bases lay between the germline ends. Per the germline V gene, CDR1 is SQVTM and CDR2 is ANQGSEA. Regarding the study as a whole: Before ART, certain clones expanded, and these dominated the repertoire at all time points.

The rearrangement links TRBV29-1 to TRBJ1-1; D is possibly TRBD1 (6 bases). The receptor was derived from a man in his fifties or sixties with HIV. The sample here was unsorted PBMCs, taken at the start of antiretroviral therapy. The CDR3: CSVAKFTGTEAFF. CDR3 DNA: TGCAGCGTTGCCAAATTTACAGGGACTGAAGCTTTCTTT.